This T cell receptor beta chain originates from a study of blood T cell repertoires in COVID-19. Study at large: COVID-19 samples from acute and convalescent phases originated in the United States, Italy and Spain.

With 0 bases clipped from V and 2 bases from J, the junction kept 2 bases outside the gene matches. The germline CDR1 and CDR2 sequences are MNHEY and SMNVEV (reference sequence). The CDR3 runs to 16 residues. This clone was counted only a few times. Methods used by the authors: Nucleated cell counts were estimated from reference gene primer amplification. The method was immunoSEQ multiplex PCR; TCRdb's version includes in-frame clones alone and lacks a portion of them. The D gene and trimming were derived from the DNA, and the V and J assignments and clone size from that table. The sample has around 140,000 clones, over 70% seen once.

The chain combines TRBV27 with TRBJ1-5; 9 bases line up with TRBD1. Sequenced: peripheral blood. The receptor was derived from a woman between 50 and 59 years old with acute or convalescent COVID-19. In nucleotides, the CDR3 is TGTGCCAGCAGTTTATCGGGACAGGGAGGCAATCAGCCCCAGCATTTT. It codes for CASSLSGQGGNQPQHF.